The clone carrying this T cell receptor beta chain occurred a few times. This sample was taken from a study of control samples from healthy donors and cancer patients. The table came from immunoSEQ multiplex PCR; TCRdb's copy has only in-frame clones and leaves some out. Counted here are tens of thousands of clones, around 87% occurring once; the ten biggest clones make up about 6.5%. Germline loops: CDR1 SGHTA, CDR2 FQGNSA. This CDR3 is 15 amino acids long. J lost 4 bases, V lost 0 bases, and 2 bases had no gene match. This rearrangement joins TRBV7-2 to TRBJ1-2; 10 bases are a match to TRBD1. Sequenced material: PBMCs. This TCR was recovered from a man in his sixties with colorectal cancer. CDR3 nucleotide sequence: TGTGCCAGCAGCTTAGCGGGACAGGGGACCTATGGCTACACCTTC. Its protein product is CASSLAGQGTYGYTF.